This T cell receptor beta chain derives from a study of shared clonotypes between healthy human individuals. The CDR3 has 13 residues. Germline V lookup: CDR1 MNHEY, CDR2 SMNVEV (reference sequence). Trimming removed 4 bases at V and 1 base at J, with 7 bases between. Positive CCR7 selection of CD45RO-negative cells yielded the naive CD8 cells, and terminally differentiated effector memory CD45RA+ cells were excluded. About this clone itself: Antigen specificity is unknown. This CDR3 is also generated by other DNA sequences in the sample.

Method: immunoSEQ multiplex PCR; TCRdb's copy keeps in-frame clones and lacks some. The sample shows about 2 million clones, about 94% of them seen only once. Study results and caveats: Apart from blood, nothing was sampled; tissue repertoires likely differ. Across a handful of donors, naive CD4 shared roughly 5%, naive CD8 less than 4%, memory CD4 roughly 2.5%, memory CD8 about 0.4%.

Sequencing used naive CD8+ T cells sorted from blood. This TCR was sampled from a man aged 18 to 35 in good health. V and J are TRBV27 and TRBJ1-1; D unclear. The CDR3 sequence is CASSSRGNTEAFF. Written as DNA, the CDR3 is TGTGCCAGCAGTTCGCGGGGGAACACTGAAGCTTTCTTT.